This note documents a single T cell receptor beta chain sequence. This receptor's antigen is unknown. Base qualities are not recorded, but no much larger clone differs from it by a single base. Additional DNA sequences in this sample encode the identical CDR3. This sample stems from a study of cytomegalovirus exposure and HLA in healthy donors (dated by TCRdb to about 2017). Background on the whole study: An earlier analysis of several hundred of the donors reported approximately 270 Gb of sequence data and 100 million to 140 million unique TCR beta sequences from 190 million or so T cells. An earlier analysis of 587 of the donors used high-throughput TCR beta sequencing to judge whether each TCR beta V gene segment behaved as functional or pseudogenic. HLA typing included class I and class II loci at four-digit resolution. Alongside the repertoire data, information on donor age, sex, ethnicity and CMV serostatus was compiled. In the later analysis, no new phenotypic data were used to find candidate immune exposures; instead, reliance was placed on TCR beta sequences and their occurrence across donors. Using immunosequencing, the study profiled T cell repertoires from approximately 700 subjects and related those repertoires to cytomegalovirus serostatus. The number of typed donors differed by locus: roughly 620-640 for A, B, C, DRB1 and DQB1; 500 to 550 for DQA1; 606 for DPA1; and about 470 for DPB1. An early release that covered some 640 HLA-typed donors contained around 330 gigabases of sequencing data and around 80 million unique TCR sequences. All discovery cohort repertoires had been generated using a single sequencing platform. The study aimed to test whether cataloging public T cell receptors could reveal signatures of past pathogen exposure. Several DR-DQ haplotypes were treated as single units for association and clustering because of strong linkage in the cohort. A later analysis re-examined previously published TCR beta repertoires from more than 600 donors and added high-resolution HLA genotyping to investigate patterns of TCR occurrence. Of the 300 to 500 genotyped donors, 81% were placed in the genetic ancestry cluster associated with self-reported Caucasian donors. A separate validation cohort of more than 100 different subjects was used in addition to the roughly 670-subject first cohort. Among some 400 genotyped donors of the cohort, an average of 235,054 unique TCR beta nucleotide sequences were sequenced per donor, about a sixth of them non-productive. In a later genetic analysis, genome-wide SNP genotypes for about three fifths of the 666 donors were used, and that subset was treated as a discovery cohort. To predict cytomegalovirus infection status, the study combined high-throughput TCR immunosequencing, statistical association of individual TCRs with disease status, and machine learning.

Paper-wide results and their limitations: A further reported finding was that TCR beta sequences accurately predicted the HLA-A and HLA-B alleles for most subjects in the first cohort. Because HLA typing was unavailable for some donors at each locus, only the typed subset was used in association tests. A total of about 150 TCR beta chains were listed by the study as associated with cytomegalovirus. A later genetic analysis associated a missense DCLRE1C variant with V-gene and J-gene trimming of TCR beta chains, and an independent cohort replicated the association. The 87-base-pair reads could not distinguish some IMGT-functional V segments, including TRBV6-2 and TRBV6-3, so those segments were excluded. In a later analysis, most CMV-associated TCR beta chains were found to appear HLA-restricted, with HLA associations seemingly driven largely by CMV exposure. Presence/absence analyses assumed roughly uniform sequencing depth across donors, an assumption that may not hold. While some public TCRs were present in many individuals, most TCR sequences turned up only very rarely across donors. A later analysis reported that several top co-occurrence clusters appeared linked to parvovirus B19, influenza, CMV and Epstein-Barr virus. Because counts were too low, 15 to 20 rarely observed V segments, including chromosome 9 orphons, were excluded from the earlier analysis of several hundred of the donors. Specific HLA alleles were associated with 18,000 or so TCR beta sequences at a false discovery rate of 0.05 in a later analysis. In a later analysis, HLA-associated TCR beta chains were found to be more clonally expanded and to have lower generation probabilities than equally common non-associated chains. In an earlier analysis of some 540 of the donors, most TCR beta V segments appeared in productive rearrangements about 90% or about 30% of the time, broadly matching IMGT annotations. The classifier was reported to diagnose cytomegalovirus status with high specificity and sensitivity in both the original cohort and the validation cohort. For the cohort, immune exposure information was limited to CMV serostatus. Assigning TCR associations to individual alleles was difficult when HLA alleles, especially DR and DQ, strongly co-occurred. Correlated functional status among segregating V segments might be attributable to linkage disequilibrium, but an unknown experimental factor could not be ruled out. In vitro tests confirmed that a few of the cytomegalovirus-associated TCR beta chains recognize cytomegalovirus antigens. In a later genetic analysis, fewer N-insertions in productive TCRs were reported among donors in an Asian-associated ancestry cluster than the 666-donor mean. The sequencing pipeline was judged likely to have produced a cluster of highly shared sequence variants as a technical artifact. It was suggested by the authors that the approach could potentially be generalized to other disease states and immunological phenotypes. The cohort was sequenced for TCR beta chains only, and without alpha or paired-chain data the features that could be detected were limited. According to a later analysis, TCR association rates differed among HLA loci, with DRB1 alleles showing the most associated TCRs and HLA-C alleles showing the fewest.

Counted from cysteine to phenylalanine, this CDR3 has 14 amino acids. Only the CDR3 part of the read is kept: 42 bases, read in frame from the first base. Germline trimming amounts to 2 bases on V and 2 bases on J, with 0 as the count of junction bases outside the gene matches. For CDR1 and CDR2, the germline V gene lists SGHNT and YENEEA. Library preparation used the immunoSEQ multiplex PCR assay. The multiplex PCR relied on a mix of 60 forward primers for TCR Vbeta segments and 13 reverse primers for TCR Jbeta segments. The CDR3 region of rearranged TCR beta genes was amplified from genomic DNA by a multiplex PCR assay. The amplified TCR beta libraries were sequenced on the Illumina HiSeq System as 87-base-pair reads. Concerning the study's data processing: A later analysis counted 65 million to 90 million unique TCR beta chains across the 600 to 850 repertoires, and some 12 million of these chains were shared by at least two donors. Raw reads were error-corrected and collapsed into unique sequences by a nearest-neighbor algorithm in which closely related sequences were merged to remove PCR and sequencing errors. To assign V, D and J gene segments, CDR3 sequences were aligned to IMGT reference sequences. For a sequence to be retained, a match of at least six nucleotides to both a V gene segment and a J gene segment was required. Rearrangements were called productive when the CDR3 lacked stop codons and stayed in frame with V and J; all others were non-productive. CDR3 was defined by IMGT convention, running from the second conserved V-encoded cysteine to the conserved J-encoded phenylalanine. The earlier analysis of about 620 of the donors excluded sequences that lacked an unambiguous match to a single V gene segment. An earlier analysis of several hundred of the donors called V segments functional above 56.7% productive rearrangements and segregating when the between-donor standard deviation exceeded 5%. A statistical classification framework was built to diagnose cytomegalovirus status from the catalog of TCR beta chain sequences. V and J gene assignment, in a later analysis, came from comparing TCR nucleotide sequences with IMGT/GENE-DB human TR gene sequences. A later analysis assigned CDR3 sequences and most-parsimonious VDJ recombination scenarios with the TCRdist pipeline. A later analysis defined each TCR beta chain by its CDR3 amino acid sequence plus V-gene family, and excluded reads lacking a unique V-gene family. A later analysis removed several hundred highly shared, low-generation-probability nucleotide sequences to deal with suspected cross-contamination and a sequencing artifact. In a later analysis, a clonal expansion index was calculated for each public chain from normalized within-repertoire ranks of inferred template counts. In a later analysis, generation probabilities were computed with a VDJ recombination model fitted to out-of-frame rearrangements, and the resulting probabilities were checked against IGoR. In a later analysis, TCR-TCR, TCR-HLA and TCR-CMV co-occurrence was scored with hypergeometric tests, and a repertoire-size bias correction was applied to TCR pairs. To estimate false discovery rates, a later analysis permuted the HLA or CMV assignments 20 times. In a later analysis, co-occurring TCRs were grouped with DBSCAN, and TCRdist sequence similarity was added when clustering was performed within HLA-allele-positive subsets. For co-occurrence clustering, repertoires with fewer than 30,000 or more than 120,000 public chains were excluded, along with a handful of repertoires with anomalous nucleotide sharing. TCRdb re-hosts the immuneACCESS table, in-frame sequences only. Its copies lack some clones; in the studies checked, an unresolved V gene accounts for under half of them, and the cause for the rest is not known. Clone size and V and J calls were adopted from that table, with D and trimming inferred from the DNA. Counted in this sample were 100,000 to 150,000 clones; 80% of them appeared once. Under 3.5% of the sample comes from the top ten.

The cohort comprised 550 to 700 healthy bone marrow donors. Cohort members were all nominally healthy when sampled, although unrecorded immune exposures were likely present. The donor was CMV seronegative and was included in the group of a few hundred seronegative cohort members. A peripheral blood sample was provided by each donor, and peripheral blood mononuclear cells were used for TCR beta sequencing. Genomic DNA was extracted from the blood cell samples with the Qiagen DNeasy Blood Extraction Kit. The sequence came from a male donor in good health and CMV-seronegative. Sequenced input: PBMCs. Recombination joined TRBV11-3 with TRBJ1-1, with 9 bases matching TRBD1. The nucleotides read TGTGCCAGCAGCTTAACAGGGGGCAACACTGAAGCTTTCTTT. Translated, it reads CASSLTGGNTEAFF.